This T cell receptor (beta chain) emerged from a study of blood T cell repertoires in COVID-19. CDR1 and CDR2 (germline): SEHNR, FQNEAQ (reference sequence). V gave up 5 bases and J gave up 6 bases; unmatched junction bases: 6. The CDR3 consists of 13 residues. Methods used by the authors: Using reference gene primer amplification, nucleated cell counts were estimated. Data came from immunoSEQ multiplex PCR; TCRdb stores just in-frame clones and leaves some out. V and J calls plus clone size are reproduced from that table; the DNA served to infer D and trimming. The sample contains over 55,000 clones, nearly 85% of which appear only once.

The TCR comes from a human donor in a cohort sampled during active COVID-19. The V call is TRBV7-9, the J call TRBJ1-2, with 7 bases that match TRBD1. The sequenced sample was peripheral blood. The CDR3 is CASSRTGDDGYTF. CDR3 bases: TGTGCCAGCAGCCGTACAGGGGACGATGGCTACACCTTC.